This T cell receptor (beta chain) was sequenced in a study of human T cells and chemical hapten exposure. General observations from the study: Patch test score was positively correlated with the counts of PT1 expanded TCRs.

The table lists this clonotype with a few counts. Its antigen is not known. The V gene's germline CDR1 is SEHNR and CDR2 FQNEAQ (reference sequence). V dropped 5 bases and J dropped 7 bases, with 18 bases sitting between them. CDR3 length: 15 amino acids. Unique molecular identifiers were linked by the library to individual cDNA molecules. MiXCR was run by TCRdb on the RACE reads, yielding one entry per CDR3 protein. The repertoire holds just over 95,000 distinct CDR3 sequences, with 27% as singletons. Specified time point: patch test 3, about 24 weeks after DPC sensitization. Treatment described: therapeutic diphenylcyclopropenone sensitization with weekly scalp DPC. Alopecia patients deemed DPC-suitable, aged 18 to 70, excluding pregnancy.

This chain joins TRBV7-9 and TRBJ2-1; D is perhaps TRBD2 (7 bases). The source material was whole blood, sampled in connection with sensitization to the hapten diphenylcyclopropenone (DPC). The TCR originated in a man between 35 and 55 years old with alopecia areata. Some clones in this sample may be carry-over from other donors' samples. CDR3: CASSPGAGVRNEQFF. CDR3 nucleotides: TGTGCCAGCAGCCCAGGGGCGGGAGTTCGAAATGAGCAGTTCTTC.